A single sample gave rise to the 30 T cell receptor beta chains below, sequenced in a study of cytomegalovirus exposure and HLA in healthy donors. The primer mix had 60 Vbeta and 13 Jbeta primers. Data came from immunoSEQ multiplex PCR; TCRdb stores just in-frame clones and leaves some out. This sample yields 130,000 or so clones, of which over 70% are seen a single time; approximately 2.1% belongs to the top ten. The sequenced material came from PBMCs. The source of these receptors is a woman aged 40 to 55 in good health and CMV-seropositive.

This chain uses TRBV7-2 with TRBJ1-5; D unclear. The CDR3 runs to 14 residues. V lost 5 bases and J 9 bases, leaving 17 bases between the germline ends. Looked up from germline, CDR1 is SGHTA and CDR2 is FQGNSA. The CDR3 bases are TGTGCCAGCAGCCCGACACCGTCCATATGGCCCCAGCATTTT. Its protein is CASSPTPSIWPQHF.

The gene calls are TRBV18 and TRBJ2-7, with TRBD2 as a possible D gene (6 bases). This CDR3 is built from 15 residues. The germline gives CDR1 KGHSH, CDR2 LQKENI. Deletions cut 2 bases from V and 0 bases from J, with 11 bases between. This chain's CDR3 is CASSPMGGSSYEQYF. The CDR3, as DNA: TGTGCCAGCTCACCAATGGGGGGAAGCTCCTACGAGCAGTACTTC.

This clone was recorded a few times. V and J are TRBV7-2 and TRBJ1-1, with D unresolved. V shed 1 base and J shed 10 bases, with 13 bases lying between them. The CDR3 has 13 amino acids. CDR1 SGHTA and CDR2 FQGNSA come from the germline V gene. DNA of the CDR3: TGTGCCAGCAGCTTAGGAGGGAGGGCTAGAGCTTTCTTT. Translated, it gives CASSLGGRARAFF.

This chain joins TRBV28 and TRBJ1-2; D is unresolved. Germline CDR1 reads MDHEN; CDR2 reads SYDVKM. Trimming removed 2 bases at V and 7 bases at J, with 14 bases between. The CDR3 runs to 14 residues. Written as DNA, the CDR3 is TGTGCCAGCAGTTTACCCGAGGGAGTAGGTGGCTACACCTTC. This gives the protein CASSLPEGVGGYTF.

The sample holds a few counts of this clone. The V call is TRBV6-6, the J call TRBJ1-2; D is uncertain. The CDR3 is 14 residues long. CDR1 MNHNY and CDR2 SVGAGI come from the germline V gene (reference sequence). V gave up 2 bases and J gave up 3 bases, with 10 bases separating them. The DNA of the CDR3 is TGTGCCAGCAGTTACGGGTCCGGAGACTATGGCTACACCTTC. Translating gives CASSYGSGDYGYTF.

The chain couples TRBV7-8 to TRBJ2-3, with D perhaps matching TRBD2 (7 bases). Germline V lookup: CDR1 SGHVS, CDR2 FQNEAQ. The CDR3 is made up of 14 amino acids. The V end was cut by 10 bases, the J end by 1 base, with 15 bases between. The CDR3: CATTWGGRTDTQYF. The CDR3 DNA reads TGTGCCACTACCTGGGGGGGGCGCACAGATACGCAGTATTTT.

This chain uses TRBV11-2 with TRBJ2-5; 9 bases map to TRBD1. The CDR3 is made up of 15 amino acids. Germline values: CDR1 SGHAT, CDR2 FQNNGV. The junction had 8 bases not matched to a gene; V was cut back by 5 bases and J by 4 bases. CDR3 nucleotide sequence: TGTGCCAGCAGCCCCAGACAGGGGGGAACAGAGACCCAGTACTTC. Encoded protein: CASSPRQGGTETQYF.

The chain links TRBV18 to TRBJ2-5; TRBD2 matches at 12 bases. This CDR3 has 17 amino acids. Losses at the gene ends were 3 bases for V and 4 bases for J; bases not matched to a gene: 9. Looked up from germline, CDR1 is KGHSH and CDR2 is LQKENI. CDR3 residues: CASSPGLAGPGGETQYF. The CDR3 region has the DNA TGTGCCAGCTCACCGGGACTAGCGGGCCCGGGAGGAGAGACCCAGTACTTC.

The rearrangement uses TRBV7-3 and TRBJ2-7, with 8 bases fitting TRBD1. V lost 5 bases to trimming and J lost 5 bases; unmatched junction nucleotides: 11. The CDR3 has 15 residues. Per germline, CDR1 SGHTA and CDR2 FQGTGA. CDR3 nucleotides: TGTGCCAGCAGCCCGGACAGGGAAGGCTTCCACGAGCAGTACTTC. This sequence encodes CASSPDREGFHEQYF. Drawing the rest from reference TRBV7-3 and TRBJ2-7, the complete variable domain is GAGVSQTPSNKVTEKGKYVELRCDPISGHTALYWYRQSLGQGPEFLIYFQGTGAADDSGLPNDRFFAVRPEGSVSTLKIQRTERGDSAVYLCASSPDREGFHEQYFGPGTRLTVT.

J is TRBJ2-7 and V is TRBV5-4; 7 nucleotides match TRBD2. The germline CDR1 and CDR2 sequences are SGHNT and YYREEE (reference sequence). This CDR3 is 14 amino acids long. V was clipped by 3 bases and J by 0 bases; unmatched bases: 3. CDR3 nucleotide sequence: TGTGCCAGCAGCTCTAGCGGCCCCTCCTACGAGCAGTACTTC. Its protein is CASSSSGPSYEQYF.

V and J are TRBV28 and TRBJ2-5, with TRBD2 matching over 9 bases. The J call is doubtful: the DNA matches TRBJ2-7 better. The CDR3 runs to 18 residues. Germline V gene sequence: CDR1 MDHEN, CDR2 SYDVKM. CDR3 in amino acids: CASSFLLAGHPSSYEQYF. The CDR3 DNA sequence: TGTGCCAGCAGTTTCTTACTAGCGGGCCACCCGAGCTCCTACGAGCAGTACTTC.

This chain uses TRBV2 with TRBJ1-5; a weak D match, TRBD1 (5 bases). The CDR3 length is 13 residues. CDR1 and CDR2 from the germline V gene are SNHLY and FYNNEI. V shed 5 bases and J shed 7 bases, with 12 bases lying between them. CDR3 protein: CASSIRDQQPQHF. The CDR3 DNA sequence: TGTGCCAGCAGTATCAGGGATCAACAGCCCCAGCATTTT.

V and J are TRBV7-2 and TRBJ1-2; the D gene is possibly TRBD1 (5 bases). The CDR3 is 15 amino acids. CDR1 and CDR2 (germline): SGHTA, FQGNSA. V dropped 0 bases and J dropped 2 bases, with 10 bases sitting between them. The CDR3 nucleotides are TGTGCCAGCAGCTTAGCAGGGGCAACAAACTATGGCTACACCTTC. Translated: CASSLAGATNYGYTF.

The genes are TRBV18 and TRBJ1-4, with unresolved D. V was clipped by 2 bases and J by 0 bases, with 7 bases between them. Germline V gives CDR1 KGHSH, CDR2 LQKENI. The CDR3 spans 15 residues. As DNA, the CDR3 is TGTGCCAGCTCACCAGTAGTTGCAACTAATGAAAAACTGTTTTTT. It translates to CASSPVVATNEKLFF.

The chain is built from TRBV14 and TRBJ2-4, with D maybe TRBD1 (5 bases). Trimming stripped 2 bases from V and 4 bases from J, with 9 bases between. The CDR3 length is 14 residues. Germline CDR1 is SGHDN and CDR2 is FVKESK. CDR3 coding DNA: TGTGCCAGCAGCCAACTGGGGCAAAAAAACATTCAGTACTTC. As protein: CASSQLGQKNIQYF.

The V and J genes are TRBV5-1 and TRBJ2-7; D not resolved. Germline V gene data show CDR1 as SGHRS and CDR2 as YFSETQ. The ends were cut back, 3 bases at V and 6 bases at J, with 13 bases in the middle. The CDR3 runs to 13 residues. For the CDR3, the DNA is TGCGCCAGCAGCTCCATTACAGCCGGCGAGCAGTACTTC. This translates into CASSSITAGEQYF. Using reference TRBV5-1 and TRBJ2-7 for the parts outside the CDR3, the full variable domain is KAGVTQTPRYLIKTRGQQVTLSCSPISGHRSVSWYQQTPGQGLQFLFEYFSETQRNKGNFPGRFSGRQFSNSRSEMNVSTLELGDSALYLCASSSITAGEQYFGPGTRLTVT.

For the CDR3, the DNA is TGTGCCAGCAGCGTAGGGGACACCAATCAGCCCCAGCATTTT. Amino acids: CASSVGDTNQPQHF. V gene TRBV9 combines with J gene TRBJ1-5; possibly TRBD1 for D (6 bases). Trimming pared 0 bases from V and 3 bases from J, leaving 7 bases between. This CDR3 spans 14 amino acids. CDR1 is SGDLS, CDR2 YYNGEE, per germline.

CDR3 sequence reads: CASSPRSGYNEQFF. The DNA of the CDR3 is TGTGCCAGCAGCCCTCGATCGGGCTACAATGAGCAGTTCTTC. The chain uses TRBV6-1 and TRBJ2-1, with D hard to call. The CDR3 totals 14 residues. Germline V gives CDR1 MNHNS, CDR2 SASEGT. Deletions cut 6 bases from V and 3 bases from J, with 12 bases between.

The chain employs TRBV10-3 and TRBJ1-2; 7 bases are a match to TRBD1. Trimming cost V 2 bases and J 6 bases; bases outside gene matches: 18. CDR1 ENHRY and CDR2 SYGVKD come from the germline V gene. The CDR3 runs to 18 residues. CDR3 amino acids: CAISELFLPDRKGDGYTF. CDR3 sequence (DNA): TGTGCCATCAGTGAGCTGTTTTTACCGGACAGGAAAGGGGATGGCTACACCTTC.

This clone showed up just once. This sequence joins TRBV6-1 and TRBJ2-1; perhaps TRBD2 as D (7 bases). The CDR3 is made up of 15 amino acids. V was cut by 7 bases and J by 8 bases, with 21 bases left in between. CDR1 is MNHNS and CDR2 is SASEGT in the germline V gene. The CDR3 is CASKRTGTGRDEQFF. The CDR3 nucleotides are TGTGCCAGCAAAAGAACGGGAACAGGGAGGGATGAGCAGTTCTTC.

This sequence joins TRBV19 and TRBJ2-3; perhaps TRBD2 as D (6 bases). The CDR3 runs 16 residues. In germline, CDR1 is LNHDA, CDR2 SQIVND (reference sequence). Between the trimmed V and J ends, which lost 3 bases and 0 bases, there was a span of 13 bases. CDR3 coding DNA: TGTGCCAGTAGTATCCAACCCGGGGGAAGCACAGATACGCAGTATTTT. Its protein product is CASSIQPGGSTDTQYF.

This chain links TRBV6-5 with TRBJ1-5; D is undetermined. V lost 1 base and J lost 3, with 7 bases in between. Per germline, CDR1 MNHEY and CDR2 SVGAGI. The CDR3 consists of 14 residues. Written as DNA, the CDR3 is TGTGCCAGCAGTTACTTCACAGTCAATCAGCCCCAGCATTTT. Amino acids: CASSYFTVNQPQHF.

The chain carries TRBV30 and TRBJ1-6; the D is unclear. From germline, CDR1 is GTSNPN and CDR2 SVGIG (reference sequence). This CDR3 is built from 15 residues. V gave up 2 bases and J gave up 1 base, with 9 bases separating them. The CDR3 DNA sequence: TGTGCCTGGAGTAGGCGGGGATCCTATAATTCACCCCTCCACTTT. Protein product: CAWSRRGSYNSPLHF.

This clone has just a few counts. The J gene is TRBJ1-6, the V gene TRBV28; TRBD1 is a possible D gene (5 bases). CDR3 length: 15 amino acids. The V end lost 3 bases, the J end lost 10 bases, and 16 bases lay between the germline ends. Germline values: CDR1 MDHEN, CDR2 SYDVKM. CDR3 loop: CASSFWTLKGSPLHF. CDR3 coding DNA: TGTGCCAGCAGTTTCTGGACGCTCAAGGGGTCACCCCTCCACTTT.

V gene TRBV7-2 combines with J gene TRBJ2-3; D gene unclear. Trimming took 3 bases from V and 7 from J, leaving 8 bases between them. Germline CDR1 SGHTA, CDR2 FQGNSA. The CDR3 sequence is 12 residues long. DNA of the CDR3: TGTGCCAGCAGCTTTATTTCGTATACGCAGTATTTT. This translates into CASSFISYTQYF.

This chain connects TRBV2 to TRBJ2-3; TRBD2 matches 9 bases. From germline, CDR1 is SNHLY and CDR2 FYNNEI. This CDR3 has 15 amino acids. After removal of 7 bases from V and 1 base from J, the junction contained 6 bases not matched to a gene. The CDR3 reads CASTRSSGGTDTQYF. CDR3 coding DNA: TGTGCCAGCACCCGGTCTAGCGGGGGCACAGATACGCAGTATTTT. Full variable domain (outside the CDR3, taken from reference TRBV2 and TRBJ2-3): EPEVTQTPSHQVTQMGQEVILRCVPISNHLYFYWYRQILGQKVEFLVSFYNNEISEKSEIFDDQFSVERPDGSNFTLKIRSTKLEDSAMYFCASTRSSGGTDTQYFGPGTRLTVL.

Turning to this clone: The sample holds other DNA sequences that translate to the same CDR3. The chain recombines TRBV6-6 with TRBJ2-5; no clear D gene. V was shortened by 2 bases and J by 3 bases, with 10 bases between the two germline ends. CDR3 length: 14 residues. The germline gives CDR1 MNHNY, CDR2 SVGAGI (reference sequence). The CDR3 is CASSYASSEETQYF. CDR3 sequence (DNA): TGTGCCAGCAGTTACGCATCCTCAGAAGAGACCCAGTACTTC.

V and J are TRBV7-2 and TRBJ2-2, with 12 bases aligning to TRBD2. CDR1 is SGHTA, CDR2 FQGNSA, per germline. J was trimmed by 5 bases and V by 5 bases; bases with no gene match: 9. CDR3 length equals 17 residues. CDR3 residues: CASSRRRLAGGTGELFF. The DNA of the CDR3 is TGTGCCAGCAGCCGAAGACGCCTAGCGGGAGGGACCGGGGAGCTGTTTTTT.

CDR3 coding DNA: TGTGCCAGCAGTTACGAAGCCGGGACAGGGGGAAAGCAGTACTTC. Its protein is CASSYEAGTGGKQYF. The chain has TRBV6-5 and TRBJ2-7; 11 nucleotides line up with TRBD1. CDR1 MNHEY and CDR2 SVGAGI come from the germline V gene. The CDR3 length is 15 residues. The V segment lost 2 bases and the J segment 8 bases; nucleotides outside the gene matches: 8.

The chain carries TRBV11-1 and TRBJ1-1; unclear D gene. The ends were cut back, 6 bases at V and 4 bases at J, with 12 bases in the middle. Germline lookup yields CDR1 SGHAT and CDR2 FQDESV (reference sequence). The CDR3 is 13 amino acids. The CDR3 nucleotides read TGTGCCAGCAGTAGTAATCCGGGCACTGAAGCTTTCTTT. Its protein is CASSSNPGTEAFF.